One and the same sample provided the 20 T cell receptor beta chains below, sequenced in a study of OX40 agonist ivuxolimab in advanced cancers. Here immunoSEQ multiplex PCR was the method, and the copy in TCRdb shows in-frame clones only, minus some. This table has fewer than 85,000 clones, roughly 76% appearing once. Source: CD4+ or CD8+ T cells sorted from blood, taken in a trial of the OX40 agonist ivuxolimab. The receptors originated from an adult with an advanced solid tumor such as melanoma, head and neck, liver or kidney cancer.

The CDR3 nucleotides read TGTGCCTGCAAGGAGGGACGGGTCTACAATGAGCAGTTCTTC. Residues: CACKEGRVYNEQFF. The J gene is TRBJ2-1, the V gene TRBV30; perhaps TRBD2 as D (6 bases). The CDR3 length is 14 residues. Trimming left V 6 bases short and J 3 bases short, with 15 bases between. Germline-derived CDR1 and CDR2 are GTSNPN and SVGIG (reference sequence). The whole variable domain, filled in from reference TRBV30 and TRBJ2-1, reads SQTIHQWPATLVQPVGSPLSLECTVEGTSNPNLYWYRQAAGRGLQLLFYSVGIGQISSEVPQNLSASRPQDRQFILSSKKLLLSDSGFYLCACKEGRVYNEQFFGPGTRLTVL.

V usage is TRBV5-1 and J usage is TRBJ1-3; TRBD1 agrees at 7 bases. The ends lost 4 bases at V and 2 bases at J; junction bases unmatched: 3. The CDR3 is 14 amino acids. CDR1 is SGHRS, CDR2 YFSETQ, per germline. CDR3 coding DNA: TGCGCCAGCAGCCTCGGGACAGCTGGAAACACCATATATTTT. Its translation: CASSLGTAGNTIYF.

The chain carries TRBV7-9 and TRBJ2-1, with TRBD1 matching 11 bases. V shed 6 bases, J shed 8 bases, and the junction held 9 bases outside the gene matches. Germline loops: CDR1 SEHNR, CDR2 FQNEAQ (reference sequence). The CDR3 runs 15 residues. The CDR3 protein is CASRPGDRGLDEQFF. The CDR3 DNA reads as TGTGCCAGCAGGCCCGGGGACAGGGGGTTGGATGAGCAGTTCTTC.

The chain employs TRBV6-5 and TRBJ1-4, with 7 bases matching TRBD1. This CDR3 region has 14 residues. Trimming at V came to 5 bases and at J to 7 bases, leaving 7 bases not matched to a gene. The germline V gene has CDR1 MNHEY and CDR2 SVGAGI. In DNA, the CDR3 is TGTGCCAGCAGTCCAGACAGGGTGCGTGAAAAACTGTTTTTT. It specifies CASSPDRVREKLFF.

The rearrangement joins TRBV5-1 to TRBJ2-2; tentatively, D is TRBD2 (6 bases). V was trimmed by 4 bases and J by 2 bases, leaving 15 bases between them. The CDR3 contains 16 residues. CDR1 is SGHRS and CDR2 is YFSETQ in the germline V gene. CDR3 loop: CASSVSAGRNTGELFF. The CDR3 nucleotides are TGCGCCAGCAGCGTCTCGGCGGGGCGAAACACCGGGGAGCTGTTTTTT.

On this clone itself: This may arise from a read error, as a much more abundant clone is one base away. The chain carries TRBV23-1 and TRBJ1-5; D is unresolved. TRBV23-1 is known as an ORF, though its function is uncertain. This CDR3 region has 15 residues. Trimming took 7 bases from V and 0 from J, leaving 13 bases between them. The CDR3 nucleotides read TGCGCCAGCATAAGGAGGGAGTATAGCAATCAGCCCCAGCATTTT. This gives the protein CASIRREYSNQPQHF.

The chain employs TRBV20-1 and TRBJ1-1; D is undetermined. Looked up from germline, CDR1 is DFQATT and CDR2 is SNEGSKA (reference sequence). This CDR3 region has 11 residues. The CDR3 bases are TGCAGCCGGACGGAGAACACTGAAGCTTTCTTT. It yields the protein CSRTENTEAFF.

The chain has TRBV6-6 and TRBJ1-2; the D is unclear. With 4 bases removed from V and 7 bases from J, the gap between germline ends came to 16 bases. Germline lookup yields CDR1 MNHNY and CDR2 SVGAGI (reference sequence). The CDR3 contains 14 residues. CDR3 protein: CASSWDLGEAGYTF. CDR3 DNA sequence: TGTGCCAGCAGTTGGGATCTTGGAGAGGCTGGCTACACCTTC.

The CDR3 DNA is TGTGCCAGCAGCCTTAGCAATTGGTACCCAGATACGCAGTATTTT. It encodes CASSLSNWYPDTQYF. The V gene is TRBV7-9, the J gene TRBJ2-3; D uncertain. CDR3 length: 15 amino acids. Trimming removed 5 bases from V and 4 bases from J, with 16 bases in between. Germline V gene data show CDR1 as SEHNR and CDR2 as FQNEAQ (reference sequence). Based on the CDR3 plus reference TRBV7-9 and TRBJ2-3, the full variable domain is DTGVSQNPRHKITKRGQNVTFRCDPISEHNRLYWYRQTLGQGPEFLTYFQNEAQLEKSRLLSDRFSAERPKGSFSTLEIQRTEQGDSAMYLCASSLSNWYPDTQYFGPGTRLTVL.

This clone was counted between two and nine times. The rearrangement uses TRBV10-3 and TRBJ1-6; TRBD1 agrees at 7 bases. CDR1 is ENHRY, CDR2 SYGVKD, per germline. V dropped 6 bases and J dropped 9; count of bases not matched to a gene: 5. This CDR3 spans 13 amino acids. For the CDR3, the DNA is TGTGCCATCAGGGACAGGTCGATTTCACCCCTCCACTTT. Translating gives CAIRDRSISPLHF.

This clone was observed once. The chain links TRBV5-4 to TRBJ2-1; D unresolved. From germline, CDR1 is SGHNT and CDR2 YYREEE (reference sequence). The CDR3 loop spans 12 amino acids. V dropped 4 bases and J dropped 7 bases, with 9 bases sitting between them. CDR3 in DNA: TGTGCCAGCAGCCCTAGGGCGAATGAGCAGTTCTTC. Translated, it gives CASSPRANEQFF.

The chain recombines TRBV5-1 with TRBJ1-2; 7 nucleotides line up with TRBD1. CDR1 and CDR2 (germline): SGHRS, YFSETQ. This CDR3 spans 15 amino acids. V lost 4 bases and J lost 7; bases outside the gene matches: 13. For the CDR3, the DNA is TGCGCCAGCAGCAGGGACAGTACTCAAGCCTTTGGCTACACCTTC. Translation: CASSRDSTQAFGYTF.

The V and J genes are TRBV18 and TRBJ1-1; D is uncertain. Germline loops: CDR1 KGHSH, CDR2 LQKENI. The V end lost 0 bases, the J end lost 3 bases, and 11 bases lay between the germline ends. CDR3 length: 15 amino acids. This CDR3 reads CASSPPGRTDTEAFF. CDR3 nucleotides: TGTGCCAGCTCACCACCCGGCAGAACGGACACTGAAGCTTTCTTT.

This chain uses TRBV10-3 with TRBJ2-5; D perhaps matches TRBD1 (6 bases). The germline V and J ends were trimmed by 4 bases and 5 bases, with 11 bases remaining between them. Germline V gives CDR1 ENHRY, CDR2 SYGVKD. This CDR3 comprises 13 residues. This CDR3 reads CAISGRDTETQYF. The CDR3 DNA sequence: TGTGCCATCAGTGGACGGGACACGGAGACCCAGTACTTC.

The V call is TRBV9, the J call TRBJ2-2; the match to TRBD2 covers 8 bases. V shed 5 bases and J 3 bases; nucleotides not matched to a gene: 15. The germline CDR1 and CDR2 sequences are SGDLS and YYNGEE. The CDR3 is made up of 18 amino acids. The CDR3 DNA follows: TGTGCCAGCAGGACTTTAAAAACCGGGGGGGCGTACACCGGGGAGCTGTTTTTT. Its protein is CASRTLKTGGAYTGELFF.

The J gene is TRBJ1-6, the V gene TRBV30, with D possibly matching TRBD1 (6 bases). The CDR3 runs to 14 residues. The germline V gene encodes CDR1 GTSNPN and CDR2 SVGIG (reference sequence). Trimming stripped 4 bases from V and 4 bases from J, with 11 bases between. The CDR3 DNA reads TGTGCCTGGACGAAGGACAGTTATAATTCACCCCTCCACTTT. This encodes CAWTKDSYNSPLHF.

The chain is built from TRBV18 and TRBJ2-4; 8 nucleotides align to TRBD1. The CDR3 is 15 amino acids. Germline CDR1 reads KGHSH; CDR2 reads LQKENI. The V segment lost 1 base and the J segment 8 bases; nucleotides outside the gene matches: 7. The CDR3 loop reads CASSPRTGYEDIQYF. The CDR3 DNA reads TGTGCCAGCTCACCACGGACAGGGTATGAGGACATTCAGTACTTC.

The chain carries TRBV5-1 and TRBJ2-3; 9 positions agree with TRBD1. CDR3 length: 16 residues. V dropped 1 base and J dropped 5; count of bases not matched to a gene: 8. Looked up from germline, CDR1 is SGHRS and CDR2 is YFSETQ. The CDR3 loop is CASSLSGQGKVDTQYF. The CDR3 coding sequence is TGCGCCAGCAGCTTGTCAGGACAGGGGAAGGTAGATACGCAGTATTTT.

The rearrangement joins TRBV7-9 to TRBJ2-7; 7 bases are a match to TRBD1. This CDR3 spans 12 amino acids. Germline V gene lookup returns CDR1 SEHNR and CDR2 FQNEAQ (reference sequence). The V segment lost 0 bases and the J segment 7 bases; nucleotides outside the gene matches: 0. The DNA of the CDR3 is TGTGCCAGCAGCTTAGCGACAGGGGAGCAGTACTTC. It codes for CASSLATGEQYF.

The rearrangement links TRBV7-8 to TRBJ2-7; D remains unclear. Per the germline V gene, CDR1 is SGHVS and CDR2 is FQNEAQ. Deletions cut 1 base from V and 5 bases from J, with 9 bases between. The CDR3 runs 13 residues. The CDR3 sequence is CASSLVSRDEQYF. CDR3 nucleotides: TGTGCCAGCAGCTTAGTGTCTCGGGACGAGCAGTACTTC.